This T cell receptor (beta chain) came from a study of blood T cells in healthy people across ages. Study-level points and caveats: The lack of PBMC sorting stopped any conclusive naive versus antigen-experienced comparison. Whereas aged donors had fewer naive CD4+ cells, long-lived donors had more of them and higher diversity.

Isolation of PBMCs gave at least 7 million cells per sample. The sample holds a few counts of this clonotype. No antigen is known for it. The CDR3 is 20 amino acids. V shed 2 bases and J 0 bases; nucleotides not matched to a gene: 15. Germline V gene sequence: CDR1 LGHNA, CDR2 YNFKEQ. A second PCR, run for about 7 to 11 cycles, used a sample-barcoded 5' primer plus a J-beta primer mix. The template-switch adaptor, which had 12 random nucleotides, put a tag on each cDNA molecule. TCRdb reprocessed the 5' RACE reads via MiXCR and lists one record per CDR3 protein. This repertoire shows approximately 1.5 million distinct CDR3 sequences, 30% to 40% found once; its top ten account for roughly 10%.

The chain has TRBV4-2 and TRBJ1-3; TRBD1 matches at 8 bases. The source is a woman in her 30s in good health. Material for sequencing was blood. The CDR3 DNA reads TGTGCCAGCAGCCAAAAGCTCGAACCTTCAGGGGGCCGCTCTGGAAACACCATATATTTT. Protein sequence: CASSQKLEPSGGRSGNTIYF.